A selection of T cell receptor beta chains follows, all from one sample in a study of Graves' ophthalmopathy and Graves' hyperthyroidism. In TCRdb, the multiplex PCR reads were re-called with MiXCR into one record per CDR3 protein. The sample yields 600,000 to 950,000 distinct CDR3 sequences, 35% to 50% seen once. Sequencing used peripheral blood. These TCRs come from an adult man with Graves' ophthalmopathy. CDR3s include the opening cysteine and the closing phenylalanine or tryptophan. D genes are given only for firm matches. Where a row states a size, it is once, few, many or the class of an expanded clone; other rows omit it.

cdr3_nt: TGCAGTGCTAGAGTTTCCGGGACGGACTCCTACGAGCAGTACTTC
cdr3_aa: CSARVSGTDSYEQYF
clone_size: .
v_call: TRBV20-1
j_call: TRBJ2-7
d_call: .

cdr3_nt: TGTGCCAGCAGCTGGGACAGGGGCTATGGCTACACCTTC
cdr3_aa: CASSWDRGYGYTF
clone_size: many
v_call: TRBV7-9
j_call: TRBJ1-2
d_call: TRBD1

cdr3_nt: TGTGCCCGTTCGGACGCTAACACTGAAGCTTTCTTT
cdr3_aa: CARSDANTEAFF
clone_size: .
v_call: TRBV10-3
j_call: TRBJ1-1
d_call: .

cdr3_nt: TGTGCCAGCAGCCCGACCAATGGCAATCAGCCCCAGCATTTT
cdr3_aa: CASSPTNGNQPQHF
clone_size: .
v_call: TRBV19
j_call: TRBJ1-5
d_call: .

cdr3_nt: TGTGCCAGCGGACAGGGGGGCAATGAGCAGTACTTC
cdr3_aa: CASGQGGNEQYF
clone_size: .
v_call: TRBV10-3
j_call: TRBJ2-7
d_call: TRBD1

cdr3_nt: TGCAGCGTCCAGGAAAACTATGGCTACACCTTC
cdr3_aa: CSVQENYGYTF
clone_size: .
v_call: TRBV29-1
j_call: TRBJ1-2
d_call: .

cdr3_nt: TGTGCCACCAGCAGAAAGGGCTGGACTGAAGCTTTCTTT
cdr3_aa: CATSRKGWTEAFF
clone_size: .
v_call: TRBV15
j_call: TRBJ1-1
d_call: .

cdr3_nt: TGCAGCGTTAAAAATAGAGGGTCGGTAGCCCAGCATTTT
cdr3_aa: CSVKNRGSVAQHF
clone_size: many
v_call: TRBV29-1
j_call: TRBJ1-5
d_call: .

cdr3_nt: TGTGCCAGCAGCTTTACAGGGGCCTACGAGCAGTACTTC
cdr3_aa: CASSFTGAYEQYF
clone_size: many
v_call: TRBV11-1
j_call: TRBJ2-7
d_call: TRBD1

cdr3_nt: TGTGCCAGCAGCTTAACTAGGGACGACGAGCAGTACTTC
cdr3_aa: CASSLTRDDEQYF
clone_size: few
v_call: TRBV7-3
j_call: TRBJ2-7
d_call: .

cdr3_nt: TGTGCCAGACTGGCCGTGGCCACTGAAGCTTTCTTT
cdr3_aa: CARLAVATEAFF
clone_size: .
v_call: TRBV5-3
j_call: TRBJ1-1
d_call: .

cdr3_nt: TGTGCCAGCAGCGCCGGGACACACGAGCAGTACTTC
cdr3_aa: CASSAGTHEQYF
clone_size: few
v_call: TRBV7-9
j_call: TRBJ2-7
d_call: .

cdr3_nt: TGTGCCAGCAGTTTAAACGGGGCCCAGTACGAGCAGTACTTC
cdr3_aa: CASSLNGAQYEQYF
clone_size: few
v_call: TRBV12-3/TRBV12-4
j_call: TRBJ2-7
d_call: .

cdr3_nt: TGTGCCAGCAGCCCCAGACAGGGTAGTTCCTACGAGCAGTACTTC
cdr3_aa: CASSPRQGSSYEQYF
clone_size: many
v_call: TRBV7-6
j_call: TRBJ2-7
d_call: TRBD1

cdr3_nt: TGTGCCAGCAGTGATCAGGGAGCGGGGGAGACCCAGTACTTC
cdr3_aa: CASSDQGAGETQYF
clone_size: .
v_call: TRBV25-1
j_call: TRBJ2-5
d_call: TRBD2

cdr3_nt: TGTGCCAGCAGGGAGGATGCCTCTCCTTACGAGCAGTACTTC
cdr3_aa: CASREDASPYEQYF
clone_size: .
v_call: TRBV25-1
j_call: TRBJ2-7
d_call: .

cdr3_nt: TGTGCCAGCAGCGTAGGGGGGATGGGGACCTACGAGCAGTACTTC
cdr3_aa: CASSVGGMGTYEQYF
clone_size: few
v_call: TRBV9
j_call: TRBJ2-7
d_call: .

cdr3_nt: TGCAGCGTTGAATTGACAGCCTACGAGCAGTACTTC
cdr3_aa: CSVELTAYEQYF
clone_size: many
v_call: TRBV29-1
j_call: TRBJ2-7
d_call: .

cdr3_nt: TGCAGTGCTAGAGATGGGAACAGGGTATCTGACGAGCAGTACTTC
cdr3_aa: CSARDGNRVSDEQYF
clone_size: .
v_call: TRBV20-1
j_call: TRBJ2-7
d_call: .

cdr3_nt: TGCGCCAGCAGCCTATCCGGGACAGGGTACGGAAAACTGTTTTTT
cdr3_aa: CASSLSGTGYGKLFF
clone_size: .
v_call: TRBV4-3
j_call: TRBJ1-4
d_call: TRBD1

cdr3_nt: TGTGCCACCAGCAGAGATAAGACACAGGGGGATCTCGCTGAAGCTTTCTTT
cdr3_aa: CATSRDKTQGDLAEAFF
clone_size: few
v_call: TRBV15
j_call: TRBJ1-1
d_call: TRBD1

cdr3_nt: TGTGCCACCAGCAGAGAGACAGGGGGAGGAAAACTGTTTTTT
cdr3_aa: CATSRETGGGKLFF
clone_size: many
v_call: TRBV15
j_call: TRBJ1-4
d_call: TRBD1

cdr3_nt: TGTGCCACCAGCGGGCCGGGACAGGGAGGATTGTGGAGCAATCAGCCCCAGCATTTT
cdr3_aa: CATSGPGQGGLWSNQPQHF
clone_size: .
v_call: TRBV24-1
j_call: TRBJ1-5
d_call: TRBD1

cdr3_nt: TGTGCCAGCAGCACCGCCGGCTCACCAAACTTC
cdr3_aa: CASSTAGSPNF
clone_size: few
v_call: TRBV11-2
j_call: TRBJ1-2
d_call: .

cdr3_nt: TGCGCCAGCAGCCACCACAGGGGGTACGCAACTAATGAAAAACTGTTTTTT
cdr3_aa: CASSHHRGYATNEKLFF
clone_size: few
v_call: TRBV4-1
j_call: TRBJ1-4
d_call: TRBD1

cdr3_nt: TGTGCCAGCACAAGAAGGGCGAACACCGGGGAGCTGTTTTTT
cdr3_aa: CASTRRANTGELFF
clone_size: .
v_call: TRBV25-1
j_call: TRBJ2-2
d_call: .

cdr3_nt: TGTGCCAGCAGCAAACAGGGCGGGGGTGAAAAACTGTTTTTT
cdr3_aa: CASSKQGGGEKLFF
clone_size: many
v_call: TRBV7-9
j_call: TRBJ1-4
d_call: .

cdr3_nt: TGCAGCGTTGCGAGCACGACTAACTATGGCTACACCTTC
cdr3_aa: CSVASTTNYGYTF
clone_size: many
v_call: TRBV29-1
j_call: TRBJ1-2
d_call: .

cdr3_nt: TGTGCCAGCAGCAGTTCAGGGGGGCCTGGAAACACCATATATTTT
cdr3_aa: CASSSSGGPGNTIYF
clone_size: few
v_call: TRBV6-5
j_call: TRBJ1-3
d_call: TRBD1

cdr3_nt: TGTGCCAGCAGTAACACCGGGACAGGGGATCAGCCCCAGCATTTT
cdr3_aa: CASSNTGTGDQPQHF
clone_size: few
v_call: TRBV24-1
j_call: TRBJ1-5
d_call: TRBD1

cdr3_nt: TGTGCCATCAGTGGGGTACAGGGGGCATACCCAACTTCCTACGAGCAGTACTTC
cdr3_aa: CAISGVQGAYPTSYEQYF
clone_size: .
v_call: TRBV10-3
j_call: TRBJ2-7
d_call: TRBD1

cdr3_nt: TGTGCCTGGAGCCCTGGGACCCTACAAGAGACCCAGTACTTC
cdr3_aa: CAWSPGTLQETQYF
clone_size: .
v_call: TRBV7-2
j_call: TRBJ2-5
d_call: .

cdr3_nt: TGTGCCAGCAGGGTACGCGGGAGACAAGAGACCCAGTACTTC
cdr3_aa: CASRVRGRQETQYF
clone_size: many
v_call: TRBV12-3/TRBV12-4
j_call: TRBJ2-5
d_call: TRBD2

cdr3_nt: TGTGCCAGCAGCCTAATCCGGACAGGTCAAGAGACCCAGTACTTC
cdr3_aa: CASSLIRTGQETQYF
clone_size: .
v_call: TRBV7-9
j_call: TRBJ2-5
d_call: TRBD1

cdr3_nt: TGTGCCAGCACTACAGACAACCGGCGTGAAGCTTTCTTT
cdr3_aa: CASTTDNRREAFF
clone_size: .
v_call: TRBV7-9
j_call: TRBJ1-1
d_call: .

cdr3_nt: TGCAGTGCCGGGGGGAGGGATGGGCAGCCCCAGCATTTT
cdr3_aa: CSAGGRDGQPQHF
clone_size: few
v_call: TRBV20-1
j_call: TRBJ1-5
d_call: .

cdr3_nt: TGTGCCCACGGAACCGGGGAGCTGTTTTTT
cdr3_aa: CAHGTGELFF
clone_size: .
v_call: TRBV25-1
j_call: TRBJ2-2
d_call: .

cdr3_nt: TGCAGTGCCCGTTACGGGTCGTTAAGCGAGCAGTACTTC
cdr3_aa: CSARYGSLSEQYF
clone_size: .
v_call: TRBV20-1
j_call: TRBJ2-7
d_call: .

cdr3_nt: TGTGCCACCAGCAGGGCCCGGTACGAGCAGTACTTC
cdr3_aa: CATSRARYEQYF
clone_size: few
v_call: TRBV15
j_call: TRBJ2-7
d_call: .

cdr3_nt: TGTGCCAGCAGCTTAGGAGTGACAGGGAATTACGAGCAGTACTTC
cdr3_aa: CASSLGVTGNYEQYF
clone_size: .
v_call: TRBV7-9
j_call: TRBJ2-7
d_call: TRBD1

cdr3_nt: TGCAGTGCTACGGACGGCTACGAGCAGTACTTC
cdr3_aa: CSATDGYEQYF
clone_size: few
v_call: TRBV20-1
j_call: TRBJ2-7
d_call: .

cdr3_nt: TGTGCCAGCAGCCAAGACCGGACAGGGAATACAGAGACCCAGTACTTC
cdr3_aa: CASSQDRTGNTETQYF
clone_size: .
v_call: TRBV4-2
j_call: TRBJ2-5
d_call: TRBD1

cdr3_nt: TGCGCCAGCAGCTTGGAGCAGACCTGGATCTCCTACGAGCAGTACTTC
cdr3_aa: CASSLEQTWISYEQYF
clone_size: few
v_call: TRBV5-1
j_call: TRBJ2-7
d_call: .

cdr3_nt: TGTGCCAGCAGTGACCAACTCAATGAAAAACTGTTTTTT
cdr3_aa: CASSDQLNEKLFF
clone_size: many
v_call: TRBV2
j_call: TRBJ1-4
d_call: .

cdr3_nt: TGTGCCACCAGCAGAGACAGGAGCTCCACAGGGACCAGCTACGAGCATTTT
cdr3_aa: CATSRDRSSTGTSYEHF
clone_size: once
v_call: TRBV15
j_call: TRBJ1-5
d_call: .

cdr3_nt: TGTGCCAGCAGCCAAGATCTTGGGGCGGGGGGCCTGTACGAGCAGTACTTC
cdr3_aa: CASSQDLGAGGLYEQYF
clone_size: .
v_call: TRBV7-9
j_call: TRBJ2-7
d_call: TRBD2

cdr3_nt: TGTGCCAGCCCTCGGGACAATAATTCACCCCTCCACTTT
cdr3_aa: CASPRDNNSPLHF
clone_size: many
v_call: TRBV25-1
j_call: TRBJ1-6
d_call: .

cdr3_nt: TGTGCCAGCAGCCAATCGATTTTTAACTATGGCTACACCTTC
cdr3_aa: CASSQSIFNYGYTF
clone_size: few
v_call: TRBV7-9
j_call: TRBJ1-2
d_call: .

cdr3_nt: TGTGCCAGCAGCCCGGGCGTGGCGGGTACCTACGAGCAGTACTTC
cdr3_aa: CASSPGVAGTYEQYF
clone_size: .
v_call: TRBV11-2
j_call: TRBJ2-7
d_call: .

cdr3_nt: TGTGCCAGCAGCTCCAGGCGTTCATGGTCCCAGCCCCAGCATTTT
cdr3_aa: CASSSRRSWSQPQHF
clone_size: many
v_call: TRBV5-6
j_call: TRBJ1-5
d_call: .

cdr3_nt: TGTGCCAGTTACACAGGGAGTAACACTGAAGCTTTCTTT
cdr3_aa: CASYTGSNTEAFF
clone_size: .
v_call: TRBV28
j_call: TRBJ1-1
d_call: .

cdr3_nt: TGTGCCAGTAGTATTGGCCAGGGAACCAATCAGCCCCAGCATTTT
cdr3_aa: CASSIGQGTNQPQHF
clone_size: .
v_call: TRBV19
j_call: TRBJ1-5
d_call: .

cdr3_nt: TGCAGTGCTATCACCTACCCGGACTGGCACTACGAGCAGTACTTC
cdr3_aa: CSAITYPDWHYEQYF
clone_size: .
v_call: TRBV20-1
j_call: TRBJ2-7
d_call: .